Listed here are 2 T cell receptor beta chains from one sample, sequenced in a study of blood T cell repertoires in COVID-19. The repertoire was sequenced with immunoSEQ multiplex PCR; TCRdb's copy has only in-frame clones and lacks some. The table lists around 300,000 clones, around 90% of them singletons. Source material: PBMCs or T cells enriched from blood (not recorded which). Receptors were obtained from a woman in her thirties or forties who had recovered from COVID-19.

The V call is TRBV30, the J call TRBJ1-2; D is uncertain. Trimming removed 3 bases from V and 4 bases from J, with 9 bases in between. The CDR3 runs 12 residues. The germline V gene has CDR1 GTSNPN and CDR2 SVGIG (reference sequence). The chain's CDR3 is CAWRGPSYGYTF. CDR3 coding DNA: TGTGCCTGGAGGGGCCCGTCCTATGGCTACACCTTC.

The rearrangement joins TRBV18 to TRBJ2-1; 10 bases are shared with TRBD1. The CDR3 totals 16 residues. CDR1 and CDR2 from the germline V gene are KGHSH and LQKENI. Unmatched junction bases numbered 5, after V lost 1 base and J lost 5 bases. CDR3 region: CASSPRTGGAHNEQFF. In nucleotides, the CDR3 is TGTGCCAGCTCACCACGGACAGGGGGGGCCCACAATGAGCAGTTCTTC.